A single sample gave rise to the 19 T cell receptor beta chains below, sequenced in a study of post-analysis software for immune sequencing data. Study-wide results and limits: Roughly five TRBV segments were significantly more frequent in patients than in controls. TRBV5-6, TRBV5-1 and TRBV20-1 were among these segments.

Presence of unique molecular identifiers characterized the TCR beta cDNA libraries. From the PCR reads, TCRdb called clonotypes with MiXCR, one entry per CDR3 protein. The profile shows hundreds of thousands of distinct CDR3 sequences, about 53% of them singletons. These receptors have no identified antigens. Sequencing was carried out using blood. The receptors come from a girl aged 10 to 17 with multiple sclerosis.

This sequence joins TRBV5-1 and TRBJ2-7, with TRBD1 matching 7 bases. V gave up 1 base and J gave up 2 bases; unmatched junction bases: 18. This CDR3 comprises 19 residues. Germline CDR1 and CDR2: SGHRS and YFSETQ. The CDR3 region has the DNA TGCGCCAGCAGCTTGTATCCGGTCGACAGGGAAGATTGGGCCTACGAGCAGTACTTC. Translating gives CASSLYPVDREDWAYEQYF. The whole variable domain, filled in from reference TRBV5-1 and TRBJ2-7, reads KAGVTQTPRYLIKTRGQQVTLSCSPISGHRSVSWYQQTPGQGLQFLFEYFSETQRNKGNFPGRFSGRQFSNSRSEMNVSTLELGDSALYLCASSLYPVDREDWAYEQYFGPGTRLTVT.

The chain uses TRBV15 and TRBJ2-4; TRBD1 matches 7 bases. Near its end, the DNA agrees better with TRBJ2-7, so the J call may be wrong. Germline-derived CDR1 and CDR2 are LNHNV and YYDKDF (reference sequence). This CDR3 is built from 20 residues. CDR3 sequence (DNA): TGTGCCACCAGCAGAGATCCCCGTCGAGGGACAGAGGGTAGGTTTTACGAGCAGTACTTC. It yields the protein CATSRDPRRGTEGRFYEQYF.

This clonotype showed up just a few times. One junction end does not reproduce the germline sequence, and a read error may be involved. This chain connects TRBV5-1 to TRBJ1-2; 9 nucleotides agree with TRBD1. Looked up from germline, CDR1 is SGHRS and CDR2 is YFSETQ. CDR3 length equals 14 residues. The CDR3 spells CANSARDRAYGYTF. CDR3 DNA: TGCGCCAACAGCGCCCGGGACAGGGCCTATGGCTACACCTTC.

The chain recombines TRBV7-9 with TRBJ2-1; 9 bases agree with TRBD2. CDR3 length: 14 amino acids. Trimming took 4 bases from V and 10 from J; bases not matched to a gene: 8. Germline CDR1 SEHNR, CDR2 FQNEAQ (reference sequence). CDR3 in amino acids: CASSYASGTAEQFF. CDR3 DNA: TGTGCCAGCAGCTACGCTAGCGGGACGGCGGAGCAGTTCTTC. The complete variable domain, with remaining parts taken from reference TRBV7-9 and TRBJ2-1, reads DTGVSQNPRHKITKRGQNVTFRCDPISEHNRLYWYRQTLGQGPEFLTYFQNEAQLEKSRLLSDRFSAERPKGSFSTLEIQRTEQGDSAMYLCASSYASGTAEQFFGPGTRLTVL.

V is TRBV19 and J is TRBJ2-7; weak D call: TRBD2 (7 bases). CDR1 is LNHDA, CDR2 SQIVND, per germline (reference sequence). The CDR3 totals 14 residues. V was trimmed by 10 bases and J by 2 bases, leaving 18 bases between them. CDR3 sequence (DNA): TGTGCCACAGGGGCGGGGGCCCCAACCTACGAGCAGTACTTC. Translating it yields CATGAGAPTYEQYF.

In this sample, this clonotype turned up a few times. V usage is TRBV20-1 and J usage is TRBJ2-1; TRBD2 matches at 10 bases. Trimming removed 4 bases from V and 8 bases from J; junction bases left unmatched: 17. The V gene's germline CDR1 is DFQATT and CDR2 SNEGSKA (reference sequence). The CDR3 has 17 amino acids. The CDR3 coding sequence is TGCAGTGCTACACCAGGTTCTGGAGCGGGAGGGCCCCATGAGCAGTTCTTC. This gives the protein CSATPGSGAGGPHEQFF.

This chain joins TRBV14 and TRBJ2-1, with 14 bases identical to TRBD2. With V trimmed by 7 bases and J by 8 bases, 13 bases remained unmatched. CDR3 length: 17 residues. Germline values: CDR1 SGHDN, CDR2 FVKESK. The CDR3 loop reads CASTFGLAGGPLHEQFF. The CDR3 DNA reads as TGTGCCAGCACTTTCGGACTAGCGGGGGGCCCCTTACATGAGCAGTTCTTC.

This clonotype was counted a few times. The chain has TRBV7-9 and TRBJ2-7; 7 positions match TRBD2. Unmatched junction bases numbered 8, after V lost 5 bases and J lost 4 bases. Germline V gene lookup returns CDR1 SEHNR and CDR2 FQNEAQ (reference sequence). The CDR3 runs to 14 residues. The CDR3: CASSRRGERYEQYF. DNA for the CDR3: TGTGCCAGCAGCCGCCGGGGGGAACGGTACGAGCAGTACTTC.

This clonotype was seen a handful of times. This chain connects TRBV20-1 to TRBJ2-3, with TRBD1 matching 8 bases. J was trimmed by 0 bases and V by 6 bases; bases with no gene match: 5. The CDR3 is made up of 14 amino acids. Germline V gene data show CDR1 as DFQATT and CDR2 as SNEGSKA (reference sequence). CDR3 protein: CSANDRGSTDTQYF. The CDR3 DNA is TGCAGTGCCAACGACAGGGGAAGCACAGATACGCAGTATTTT.

J is TRBJ2-1 and V is TRBV20-1; tentative D call: TRBD2 (6 bases). The assigned J gene may be wrong: the sequence end matches TRBJ2-7 better. This CDR3 comprises 15 residues. Germline loops: CDR1 DFQATT, CDR2 SNEGSKA (reference sequence). CDR3 amino acids: CSATGVSSSYNEQYF. The CDR3 DNA reads TGCAGTGCTACGGGAGTTTCAAGCTCCTACAATGAGCAGTACTTC.

V is TRBV7-9 and J is TRBJ2-7; 10 bases agree with TRBD1. Germline V gene lookup returns CDR1 SEHNR and CDR2 FQNEAQ (reference sequence). The CDR3 is 17 amino acids. V shed 1 base, J shed 0 bases, and the junction held 6 bases outside the gene matches. CDR3 in amino acids: CASSLGPDRGVSYEQYF. For the CDR3, the DNA is TGTGCCAGCAGCTTAGGGCCGGACAGGGGGGTCTCCTACGAGCAGTACTTC.

The chain uses TRBV29-1 and TRBJ1-2; 10 bases map to TRBD1. The CDR3 runs to 15 residues. Losses at the gene ends were 7 bases for V and 3 bases for J; bases not matched to a gene: 11. Germline CDR1 and CDR2: SQVTM and ANQGSEA. DNA for the CDR3: TGCAGCGCAACGGGGACAGGGGTTGGTTACTATGGCTACACCTTC. Amino acids: CSATGTGVGYYGYTF.

With regard to this clonotype: A much larger clone differs by one base, so this may be a read error. V usage is TRBV27 and J usage is TRBJ2-5; D may be TRBD1 (5 bases). The better agreement between TRBJ2-7 and the DNA end casts doubt on the J call. The CDR3 sequence is 11 residues long. Germline V lookup: CDR1 MNHEY, CDR2 SMNVEV (reference sequence). The CDR3 DNA sequence: TGTGCCAGCAGTTGGGGCGACGAGCAGTACTTC. It is translated as CASSWGDEQYF.

This clonotype was seen a handful of times. The CDR3 DNA reads as TGTGCCAGCAGCCCTGGGGGACAGGGAGTGGGAGAGACCCAGTACTTC. Its translation: CASSPGGQGVGETQYF. V is TRBV12-3 or TRBV12-4 and J is TRBJ2-5; 9 bases fit TRBD1. The CDR3 has 16 amino acids. Trimming at V came to 6 bases and at J to 4 bases, leaving 12 bases not matched to a gene.

V usage is TRBV3-1 and J usage is TRBJ2-1; TRBD2 matches 7 bases. With V trimmed by 1 base and J by 8 bases, 5 bases remained unmatched. This CDR3 contains 14 residues. CDR1 and CDR2 (germline): LGHDT, YNNKEL (reference sequence). Here the CDR3 reads CASSQVRTSDEQFF. DNA for the CDR3: TGTGCCAGCAGCCAAGTGCGGACTAGTGATGAGCAGTTCTTC.

This clonotype has more than one count but fewer than ten. The chain is built from TRBV20-1 and TRBJ2-1; the D gene is possibly TRBD2 (6 bases). V lost 1 base and J lost 3, with 13 bases in between. The germline V gene has CDR1 DFQATT and CDR2 SNEGSKA (reference sequence). This CDR3 spans 15 amino acids. CDR3 sequence: CSARGGGSIYNEQFF. DNA of the CDR3: TGCAGTGCTAGAGGTGGAGGGTCTATCTACAATGAGCAGTTCTTC.

The rearrangement joins TRBV7-8 to TRBJ2-3; 7 bases line up with TRBD1. There are 17 residues in the CDR3. V was clipped by 2 bases and J by 2 bases; unmatched bases: 10. The germline gives CDR1 SGHVS, CDR2 FQNEAQ. CDR3: CASSLTKQGQDTDTQYF. In DNA form, the CDR3 reads TGTGCCAGCAGCTTAACGAAACAGGGGCAGGACACAGATACGCAGTATTTT. Combining the CDR3 with reference TRBV7-8 and TRBJ2-3 gives the whole variable domain GAGVSQSPRYKVAKRGQDVALRCDPISGHVSLFWYQQALGQGPEFLTYFQNEAQLDKSGLPSDRFFAERPEGSVSTLKIQRTQQEDSAVYLCASSLTKQGQDTDTQYFGPGTRLTVL.

This clonotype was counted only a few times. The V and J genes are TRBV5-1 and TRBJ2-7; TRBD1 matches at 9 bases. The CDR3 length is 15 residues. The V and J ends lost 0 bases and 6 bases, in that order; junction bases with no gene match: 7. The V gene's germline CDR1 is SGHRS and CDR2 YFSETQ. CDR3 DNA: TGCGCCAGCAGCTTGGACGGGACAGGGACCTCCGAGCAGTACTTC. As protein: CASSLDGTGTSEQYF.

In this sample, this clonotype turned up a few times. The gene calls are TRBV4-1 and TRBJ1-6, with D perhaps TRBD1 (6 bases). CDR1 is MGHRA, CDR2 YSYEKL, per germline. The CDR3 runs 13 residues. V lost 1 base and J 15 bases, leaving 13 bases between the germline ends. The CDR3 nucleotides read TGCGCCAGCAGCCAAGTTGGGGGCTCTGGCCTCCACTTT. Translated, it gives CASSQVGGSGLHF.